This TCR beta chain was found in a study of shared clonotypes between healthy human individuals. Produced via immunoSEQ multiplex PCR; TCRdb's table is partial and in-frame only. The sample lists approximately 1,500,000 clones, over 95% occurring once. The CDR3 has 14 amino acids. CDR1 is MNHEY, CDR2 SVGAGI, per germline. The V end lost 7 bases, the J end lost 5 bases, and 15 bases lay between the germline ends. The specimen sequenced was naive CD4+ T cells sorted from blood. Regarding subset: CD45RA+ positively selected. This chain links TRBV6-5 with TRBJ1-3; TRBD1 is a possible D gene (6 bases). The TCR comes from a young man in good health. CDR3 sequence reads: CASTPGGARNTIYF. CDR3 DNA: TGTGCCAGCACCCCGGGGGGGGCGAGAAACACCATATATTTT.